These 9 T cell receptor beta chains were all obtained from the same sample, sequenced in a study of blood T cell repertoires in COVID-19. Measured with immunoSEQ multiplex PCR; TCRdb has only the in-frame clones, and not every one. The data show about 220,000 clones, 75% to 90% seen once. Sequenced sample: peripheral blood. The receptors here all came from a woman in her sixties or seventies with COVID-19, enrolled during active disease.

The chain links TRBV5-1 to TRBJ1-2, with D possibly matching TRBD1 (6 bases). This CDR3 region has 13 residues. Trimming stripped 4 bases from V and 8 bases from J, with 15 bases between. Germline assignment: CDR1 SGHRS and CDR2 YFSETQ. The CDR3 DNA follows: TGCGCCAGCAGCGAGCCGGGGGGCCCGGGCTACACCTTC. As protein: CASSEPGGPGYTF.

Here the CDR3 DNA reads TGCGCCAGCAGCTTGGGACTAGCTCTGGGGCAAGAGACCCAGTACTTC. Translation: CASSLGLALGQETQYF. The rearrangement links TRBV5-1 to TRBJ2-5; 7 bases align to TRBD2. Germline CDR1 and CDR2: SGHRS and YFSETQ. Unmatched junction bases numbered 7, after V lost 0 bases and J lost 2 bases. This CDR3 is 16 amino acids long.

The V call is TRBV7-9, the J call TRBJ2-2, with 10 bases aligning to TRBD2. The V gene's germline CDR1 is SEHNR and CDR2 FQNEAQ (reference sequence). This CDR3 contains 14 residues. V lost 3 bases, J lost 5 bases, and 0 bases stayed unmatched. CDR3 in DNA: TGTGCCAGCAGCTTGGGACTAGCGACCGGGGAGCTGTTTTTT. Protein sequence: CASSLGLATGELFF.

This clone has only a few counts. The J gene is TRBJ2-7, the V gene TRBV5-4, with 7 bases that match TRBD2. This CDR3 region has 14 residues. CDR1 is SGHNT and CDR2 is YYREEE in the germline V gene (reference sequence). J lost 7 bases, V lost 4 bases, and 11 bases had no gene match. In nucleotides, the CDR3 is TGTGCCAGCAGCCGCCGGCGGGGGTTGGAAGAGCAGTACTTC. It is translated as CASSRRRGLEEQYF. Looking up the rest from reference TRBV5-4 and TRBJ2-7 gives the full variable domain: ETGVTQSPTHLIKTRGQQVTLRCSSQSGHNTVSWYQQALGQGPQFIFQYYREEENGRGNFPPRFSGLQFPNYSSELNVNALELDDSALYLCASSRRRGLEEQYFGPGTRLTVT.

The gene calls are TRBV28 and TRBJ1-2, with D tentatively TRBD1 (6 bases). The ends were cut back, 4 bases at V and 5 bases at J, with 26 bases in the middle. There are 18 residues in the CDR3. Germline-derived CDR1 and CDR2 are MDHEN and SYDVKM. The CDR3 reads CASSYTRGGGQGQYGYTF. The CDR3 region has the DNA TGTGCCAGCAGTTATACCCGAGGCGGAGGTCAGGGGCAATATGGCTACACCTTC.

The chain joins TRBV29-1 to TRBJ2-3; TRBD2 might be the D (5 bases). The CDR3 spans 12 residues. The germline V gene encodes CDR1 SQVTM and CDR2 ANQGSEA. V gave up 7 bases and J gave up 0 bases, with 8 bases separating them. The CDR3 is CSGAVSTDTQYF. The DNA of the CDR3 is TGCAGCGGAGCGGTCAGCACAGATACGCAGTATTTT.

The chain recombines TRBV4-1 with TRBJ1-3; TRBD1 aligns across 12 bases. J gave up 3 bases and V 0 bases, and 9 bases lay outside the gene matches. Germline values: CDR1 MGHRA, CDR2 YSYEKL. The CDR3 has 19 amino acids. This CDR3 is CASSQDLGQGAKGGNTIYF. The CDR3 nucleotides are TGCGCCAGCAGCCAAGATCTGGGACAGGGGGCGAAAGGTGGAAACACCATATATTTT.

This clone was seen once. This rearrangement joins TRBV5-1 to TRBJ2-7; TRBD2 matches 7 bases. Germline V gene lookup returns CDR1 SGHRS and CDR2 YFSETQ. J gave up 3 bases and V 3 bases, and 6 bases lay outside the gene matches. The CDR3 loop spans 14 amino acids. The CDR3 reads CASSSGGTNYEQYF. The CDR3 bases are TGCGCCAGCAGCTCGGGAGGCACTAACTACGAGCAGTACTTC.

This clone came up a few times. V gene TRBV5-5 combines with J gene TRBJ1-2, with 9 bases lining up with TRBD1. V was clipped by 0 bases and J by 7 bases; unmatched bases: 19. The length of the CDR3 is 19 residues. Looked up from germline, CDR1 is SGHKS and CDR2 is YYEKEE (reference sequence). DNA for the CDR3: TGTGCCAGCAGCTTGGAACCGGGACAGGGTACCCGCTTACTTGGTGGCTACACCTTC. Encoded protein: CASSLEPGQGTRLLGGYTF.